Listed below are T cell receptor beta chains from one sample, sequenced in a study of blood T cell repertoires in COVID-19. Repertoires were generated with immunoSEQ multiplex PCR, while TCRdb's copy carries only in-frame clones and drops some. The sample holds 150,000 to 200,000 clones, roughly 83% seen once. The sample was PBMCs or T cells enriched from blood (not recorded which). Receptor source: a woman aged 55-70 years who had recovered from COVID-19. CDR3s leave out the opening cysteine and the closing phenylalanine or tryptophan. The D gene is left open where the match is weak.

>TRBJ1-5|TRBD1|TRBV10-2
ASTPSGTGGYQPQH
>TRBJ2-5|TRBD2|TRBV9
ASSEALAGAGETQY
>TRBJ2-7|TRBD1|TRBV7-2
ASSSTGQGPYEQY
>TRBJ1-1|TRBD1|TRBV30
AWSPGQHTEAF
>TRBJ1-4|TRBD1|TRBV24-1
ATSEPTGGKLF
>TRBJ2-1|TRBD2|TRBV7-2
ASRSSGTSAYNEQF
>TRBJ1-2|NA|TRBV11-2
ASSAGAGYGYT
>TRBJ1-4|NA|TRBV15
ATSRDRATNEKLF
>TRBJ2-5|NA|TRBV29-1
AGLQETQY
>TRBJ1-2|TRBD1|TRBV19
ASSPRTGNYDGYT
>TRBJ2-1|NA|TRBV3-1/TRBV3-2
AVTSSTSPNEQF
>TRBJ2-1|TRBD2|TRBV19
ASSISLAGVNEQF
>TRBJ1-2|NA|TRBV7-9
ASSRHGAGNGYT
>TRBJ2-5|NA|TRBV18
ASSRDVMRAGETQY
>TRBJ2-5|TRBD2|TRBV6-2/TRBV6-3
ASSRGTSGALGETQY
>TRBJ1-2|TRBD1|TRBV28
ASSYRTGNYGYT
>TRBJ2-5|TRBD2|TRBV11-2
ASSHVRGGLRETQY